These T cell receptor beta chains were read from a single sample in a study of T cell repertoires in ileal Crohn's disease. Repertoires were generated with immunoSEQ multiplex PCR, while TCRdb's copy carries only in-frame clones and drops some. The repertoire holds roughly 6,600 clones, with approximately 80% as singletons. Sequenced: ileal tissue. These receptor sequences come from an adult with Crohn's disease. Both conserved end residues are trimmed from each CDR3.

V	J	length	CDR3
TRBV5-1	TRBJ2-1	15	ASSLVGSGTTHNEQF
TRBV6-5	TRBJ1-1	11	ASSYSKFTEAF
TRBV9	TRBJ2-1	16	ASSVASGGAGTYNEQF
TRBV5-6	TRBJ2-1	15	ASSLSLEGGSYNEQF
TRBV27	TRBJ1-1	14	ASSLQGPGGYTEAF
TRBV29-1	TRBJ2-1	11	SVEYRAYNEQF
TRBV6-6	TRBJ2-7	13	ASSSTGLAAYEQY
TRBV21-1	TRBJ2-7	16	ASSKALSTGQDLYEQY
TRBV7-6	TRBJ2-1	12	ASVVDSGVGEQF
TRBV6-6	TRBJ1-1	12	ASSYAGLNTEAF
TRBV11-2	TRBJ2-3	9	ASSSQNTQY
TRBV6-1	TRBJ2-1	13	ASRVTGISYNEQF